This T cell receptor (beta chain) was recorded in a study of shared clonotypes between healthy human individuals. Whole-study context: With ages of 18 to 49, the donors were a couple of women and a few men.

The germline V gene has CDR1 SNHLY and CDR2 FYNNEI. The CDR3 loop spans 13 amino acids. Deletions cut 9 bases from V and 4 bases from J, with 15 bases between. Unsorted samples drew genomic DNA from roughly 88 million PBMCs. Every unsorted PBMC PCR replicate was loaded with about 320 ng DNA, approximately 30,000 T cell genomes. Generated by immunoSEQ multiplex PCR, the TCRdb table keeps only in-frame clones and is missing some. The repertoire holds around 500,000 clones, with 79% as singletons. Whole-study results and caveats: Having only a few donors restricted how much genetic and exposure-history diversity was captured.

Concerning this clone: Its antigen is still unknown.

The sequence derives from a woman in her thirties or forties in good health. Some clones in this sample may be carry-over from other donors' samples. Sequencing was done on a sample of PBMCs. The genes are TRBV2 and TRBJ1-2; no reliable D call. CDR3 loop: CASLEGRVYGYTF. Here the CDR3 DNA reads TGTGCCAGTTTGGAGGGAAGGGTCTATGGCTACACCTTC.